The clone carrying this T cell receptor (beta chain) was picked up a small number of times. The sample comes from a study of read filtering for tumor transcriptome and immune sequencing. From around 0.4 ug of RNA, a library with molecular barcoded alpha/delta and beta/gamma adaptors was made. A single record per CDR3 protein comes from TCRdb applying MiXCR to the reads. The sample shows 94,000 or so distinct CDR3 sequences, roughly an eighth of them seen only once. The sequencing input was a population of CD138-negative cells sorted from bone marrow. The TCR sequence derives from a donor aged 40 or older with multiple myeloma.

The CDR3, as DNA: TGTGCCAGCAGCGTTGACGACAGGGCCAATGAGCAGTTCTTC. It codes for CASSVDDRANEQFF. The rearrangement links TRBV7-9 to TRBJ2-1, with 7 bases aligning to TRBD1. The CDR3 totals 14 residues. Per the germline V gene, CDR1 is SEHNR and CDR2 is FQNEAQ (reference sequence). V shed 5 bases, J shed 6 bases, and the junction held 7 bases outside the gene matches.